This TCR beta chain was obtained from a study of CD8 T cells in Susac syndrome. Looked up from germline, CDR1 is SGHAT and CDR2 is FQNNGV. V lost 5 bases to trimming and J lost 8 bases, with 19 bases between them. The CDR3 is 15 amino acids. RNA amounts of roughly 0.5 to 1 ug underwent reverse transcription with random hexamers. Across 54 Vbeta and 13 Jbeta, TCR beta CDR3 was amplified with immunoSEQ multiplex PCR. TCRdb re-analysed the immunoSEQ multiplex PCR reads in MiXCR, keeping a single row per CDR3 protein. The table has approximately 110,000 distinct CDR3 sequences, approximately 95% seen once. TEMRA cells were FACS-enriched, while CD8+ and CD4+ T cells were negatively isolated.

This clonotype was obtained from a human donor with multiple sclerosis. The J gene is TRBJ2-1, the V gene TRBV11-2, with D perhaps matching TRBD1 or TRBD2 (6 bases each). Sequencing was performed on CD8+ T cells from PBMCs. The CDR3 loop is CASSVGRGPVYEQFF. CDR3 in DNA: TGTGCCAGCAGCGTTGGTCGGGGGCCCGTCTATGAGCAGTTCTTC.